The 23 T cell receptor beta chains below come from one sample, sequenced in a study of neurological immune-mediated disorders. One entry per CDR3 protein results from TCRdb running MiXCR on the 5' RACE reads. The sample has more than 55,000 distinct CDR3 sequences, nearly 25% seen once. Time point denoted: technical triplicate 2. Input material: PBMCs. The source of these receptors is a man in his sixties with HTLV-1-associated myelopathy (HAM/TSP).

This clonotype was seen many times. The chain is built from TRBV5-6 and TRBJ2-1; TRBD2 agrees at 7 bases. CDR3 length: 16 amino acids. Germline V gene sequence: CDR1 SGHDT, CDR2 YYEEEE. Trimming removed 3 bases from V and 1 base from J; junction bases left unmatched: 7. The CDR3 DNA reads TGTGCCAGCAGCTCCATGCGGGGGAGATCCTACAATGAGCAGTTCTTC. Its translation is CASSSMRGRSYNEQFF.

There are many counts of this clonotype. The CDR3 here is CASSSLAGVTGELFF. The CDR3 DNA sequence: TGTGCCAGCAGCTCTCTAGCGGGAGTTACCGGGGAGCTGTTTTTT. The V gene is TRBV3-1, the J gene TRBJ2-2; the match to TRBD2 covers 10 bases. J was trimmed by 5 bases and V by 5 bases; bases with no gene match: 5. The CDR3 length is 15 residues. Germline V CDR1 and CDR2: LGHDT, YNNKEL (reference sequence). The entire variable domain, with the rest obtained from reference TRBV3-1 and TRBJ2-2, is as follows: DTAVSQTPKYLVTQMGNDKSIKCEQNLGHDTMYWYKQDSKKFLKIMFSYNNKELIINETVPNRFSPKSPDKAHLNLHINSLELGDSAVYFCASSSLAGVTGELFFGEGSRLTVL.

The chain recombines TRBV15 with TRBJ2-1, with TRBD2 identical over 14 bases. The J segment lost 5 bases and the V segment lost 6 bases, leaving 9 bases of the junction unmatched. The CDR3 is made up of 17 amino acids. Looked up from germline, CDR1 is LNHNV and CDR2 is YYDKDF (reference sequence). The CDR3 region is CATRRGTSGSLDNEQFF. DNA of the CDR3: TGTGCCACCAGGAGGGGGACTAGCGGGAGTCTGGACAATGAGCAGTTCTTC. Based on the CDR3 plus reference TRBV15 and TRBJ2-1, the full variable domain is DAMVIQNPRYQVTQFGKPVTLSCSQTLNHNVMYWYQQKSSQAPKLLFHYYDKDFNNEADTPDNFQSRRPNTSFCFLDIRSPGLGDTAMYLCATRRGTSGSLDNEQFFGPGTRLTVL.

This clonotype was detected many times. The CDR3 is CASSLTGREAFF. CDR3 DNA sequence: TGTGCCAGCAGCCTGACAGGGCGAGAAGCTTTCTTT. The chain has TRBV5-6 and TRBJ1-1, with 7 bases matching TRBD1. The junction had 5 bases not matched to a gene; V was cut back by 4 bases and J by 8 bases. The germline V gene encodes CDR1 SGHDT and CDR2 YYEEEE. The length of the CDR3 is 12 residues.

This clonotype was observed at least ten times. The chain couples TRBV20-1 to TRBJ2-5, with D possibly matching TRBD1 (7 bases). The germline gives CDR1 DFQATT, CDR2 SNEGSKA (reference sequence). The CDR3 has 16 residues. The V end was cut by 6 bases, the J end by 1 base, with 21 bases between. This CDR3 is CSAPLGGQNFQETQYF. The CDR3 nucleotides read TGCAGTGCCCCCTTGGGGGGACAGAACTTCCAAGAGACCCAGTACTTC.

The sample holds many counts of this clonotype. This chain uses TRBV20-1 with TRBJ2-4; TRBD1 matches at 8 bases. Germline V lookup: CDR1 DFQATT, CDR2 SNEGSKA (reference sequence). The CDR3 is 13 amino acids. Unmatched junction bases numbered 6, after V lost 4 bases and J lost 7 bases. CDR3 coding DNA: TGCAGTGCTAATGCAGGGGGCAGGAACATTCAGTACTTC. As protein: CSANAGGRNIQYF.

This clonotype was counted at least ten times. The chain uses TRBV4-2 and TRBJ2-7; D gene unclear. Germline V gene lookup returns CDR1 LGHNA and CDR2 YNFKEQ. V was pared by 0 bases and J by 3 bases, with 15 bases between. This CDR3 region has 16 residues. The CDR3 region is CASSQDVTGLDYEQYF. In DNA, the CDR3 is TGTGCCAGCAGCCAAGATGTGACGGGCTTGGACTACGAGCAGTACTTC.

This chain uses TRBV7-9 with TRBJ1-3, with 7 bases matching TRBD1. The V gene end was trimmed by 5 bases and the J gene end by 3 bases; junction bases not matched to a gene: 1. The germline CDR1 and CDR2 sequences are SEHNR and FQNEAQ (reference sequence). The CDR3 totals 13 residues. In nucleotides, the CDR3 is TGTGCCAGCAGCAGGACAGGTGGAAACACCATATATTTT. Amino acid sequence: CASSRTGGNTIYF.

The chain combines TRBV5-5 with TRBJ1-2; D remains ambiguous. The CDR3 totals 13 residues. The germline V gene has CDR1 SGHKS and CDR2 YYEKEE (reference sequence). This CDR3 reads CVNSLGGGYGYTF. The CDR3 DNA reads as TGTGTCAACAGCTTGGGAGGAGGCTATGGCTACACCTTC. The entire variable domain, with the rest obtained from reference TRBV5-5 and TRBJ1-2, is as follows: DAGVTQSPTHLIKTRGQQVTLRCSPISGHKSVSWYQQVLGQGPQFIFQYYEKEERGRGNFPDRFSARQFPNYSSELNVNALLLGDSALYLCVNSLGGGYGYTFGSGTRLTVV.

This chain uses TRBV2 with TRBJ2-4, with 10 nucleotides matching TRBD2. Germline lookup yields CDR1 SNHLY and CDR2 FYNNEI. The J segment lost 7 bases and the V segment lost 4 bases, leaving 7 bases of the junction unmatched. The CDR3 has 15 amino acids. CDR3 residues: CASSAELAGVNIQYF. CDR3 in DNA: TGTGCCAGCAGTGCAGAGCTAGCGGGAGTGAACATTCAGTACTTC.

This clonotype was seen many times. The V gene is TRBV27, the J gene TRBJ2-5, with TRBD1 matching over 9 bases. Germline V gives CDR1 MNHEY, CDR2 SMNVEV (reference sequence). V lost 4 bases, J lost 7 bases, and 7 bases stayed unmatched. The CDR3 contains 14 residues. CDR3 sequence (DNA): TGTGCCAGCAGTTCACCGGGACAGGGCGGGACCCAGTACTTC. Encoded protein: CASSSPGQGGTQYF.

This chain uses TRBV7-3 with TRBJ2-3; D remains ambiguous. CDR1 is SGHTA, CDR2 FQGTGA, per germline. The CDR3 is 15 residues long. V dropped 5 bases and J dropped 1 base, with 13 bases sitting between them. The chain's CDR3 is CASSEMGFGTDTQYF. The CDR3, as DNA: TGTGCCAGCAGCGAGATGGGGTTCGGCACAGATACGCAGTATTTT.

This clonotype was detected ten times or more. The CDR3 DNA reads as TGCGCCAGCAGCCAAACCGACAGGGGACTACCTCAGAACACTGAAGCTTTCTTT. Protein sequence: CASSQTDRGLPQNTEAFF. The chain employs TRBV4-1 and TRBJ1-1; 8 nucleotides align to TRBD1. This CDR3 comprises 18 residues. J was trimmed by 1 base and V by 2 bases; bases with no gene match: 12. The V gene's germline CDR1 is MGHRA and CDR2 YSYEKL.

This clonotype was detected many times. CDR3 nucleotides: TGTGCCAGCAGCTTAGGGGCGGGAGTTGGGAATGAGCAGTTCTTC. Protein product: CASSLGAGVGNEQFF. This rearrangement joins TRBV7-2 to TRBJ2-1; 7 bases are a match to TRBD2. The V and J ends lost 1 base and 7 bases, in that order; junction bases with no gene match: 7. The V gene's germline CDR1 is SGHTA and CDR2 FQGNSA. The CDR3 has 15 amino acids.

The chain carries TRBV20-1 and TRBJ2-7; 14 nucleotides line up with TRBD2. Germline CDR1 DFQATT, CDR2 SNEGSKA (reference sequence). V was pared by 4 bases and J by 1 base, with 6 bases of the junction left unmatched. The CDR3 has 16 amino acids. CDR3 in amino acids: CSATPGTSGRSYEQYF. In DNA form, the CDR3 reads TGCAGTGCTACCCCGGGGACTAGCGGGAGATCCTACGAGCAGTACTTC.

This clonotype was recorded a few times. V usage is TRBV20-1 and J usage is TRBJ2-7; TRBD2 is a possible D gene (6 bases). CDR3 length: 11 amino acids. CDR1 DFQATT and CDR2 SNEGSKA come from the germline V gene (reference sequence). V lost 3 bases and J lost 5, with 8 bases in between. CDR3 loop: CSAREGHEQYF. In DNA, the CDR3 is TGCAGTGCTAGGGAGGGCCACGAGCAGTACTTC.

The chain joins TRBV29-1 to TRBJ1-2, with TRBD1 as a possible D gene (5 bases). Germline CDR1 is SQVTM and CDR2 is ANQGSEA. V lost 5 bases and J 6 bases, leaving 13 bases between the germline ends. CDR3 length: 12 residues. The DNA of the CDR3 is TGCAGCGTTTCGCGTCAGGGAGATGGCTACACCTTC. It yields the protein CSVSRQGDGYTF.

This clonotype appeared a few times. The chain couples TRBV10-3 to TRBJ1-2; D remains ambiguous. Trimming cost V 0 bases and J 2 bases, with 10 bases left between them. The length of the CDR3 is 15 residues. Germline V gene sequence: CDR1 ENHRY, CDR2 SYGVKD. The DNA of the CDR3 is TGTGCCATCAGTGAGTCACCCGGCTACAACTATGGCTACACCTTC. Residues: CAISESPGYNYGYTF.

The table lists this clonotype with many counts. The DNA for the CDR3 is TGTGCCAGCAGCTTAGTAGGGACAGGGAACGAGCAGTACTTC. Translation gives CASSLVGTGNEQYF. The chain couples TRBV7-8 to TRBJ2-7, with 9 positions matching TRBD1. CDR3 length: 14 amino acids. In germline, CDR1 is SGHVS, CDR2 FQNEAQ. The ends lost 1 base at V and 5 bases at J; junction bases unmatched: 3.

This clonotype was observed at least ten times. This chain joins TRBV3-1 and TRBJ2-7; D might be TRBD2 (6 bases). Looked up from germline, CDR1 is LGHDT and CDR2 is YNNKEL (reference sequence). V was cut by 4 bases and J by 2 bases, with 9 bases left in between. The CDR3 has 13 amino acids. The CDR3 reads CASSPGSTYEQYF. The CDR3 DNA is TGTGCCAGCAGCCCCGGGAGCACCTACGAGCAGTACTTC.

The chain has TRBV20-1 and TRBJ2-7, with D hard to call. CDR1 DFQATT and CDR2 SNEGSKA come from the germline V gene (reference sequence). The length of the CDR3 is 14 residues. The germline V and J ends were trimmed by 2 bases and 3 bases, with 14 bases remaining between them. Written as DNA, the CDR3 is TGCAGTGCTAGATCGCAGGAGCTATTCTACGAGCAGTACTTC. It translates to CSARSQELFYEQYF.

The chain carries TRBV6-6 and TRBJ2-7; TRBD2 matches at 9 bases. CDR1 and CDR2 (germline): MNHNY, SVGAGI (reference sequence). J gave up 4 bases and V 0 bases, and 4 bases lay outside the gene matches. The CDR3 is 15 residues long. In DNA, the CDR3 is TGTGCCAGCAGTTACTCAGCGGGAGGAGAGTACGAGCAGTACTTC. Its translation: CASSYSAGGEYEQYF.

The V gene is TRBV27, the J gene TRBJ2-7; D might be TRBD1 (6 bases). The CDR3 spans 16 residues. Germline-derived CDR1 and CDR2 are MNHEY and SMNVEV (reference sequence). V dropped 8 bases and J dropped 3 bases, with 23 bases sitting between them. DNA for the CDR3: TGTGCCAGCTCCCGTGGGACAAGGCTCAAAATCTACGAGCAGTACTTC. Encoded protein: CASSRGTRLKIYEQYF.